This TCR beta chain was recorded in a study of cytomegalovirus exposure and HLA in healthy donors. General study findings and limits: The productive fraction for most TCR beta V segments was about 87% or about 30% in an earlier analysis.

This PCR relied on a set of 60 Vbeta primers and 13 Jbeta primers. Sequencing was performed with immunoSEQ multiplex PCR; in TCRdb, only in-frame clones are kept and a portion is missing. The table has about 190,000 clones, about 90% seen once. Per the germline V gene, CDR1 is SEHNR and CDR2 is FQNEAQ (reference sequence). This CDR3 is 18 amino acids long. For this clone: Antigen unknown. Sequence at one end of the junction differs from germline and may be a read error.

This clonotype was obtained from a boy younger than 10 in good health and CMV-seronegative. The chain has TRBV7-9 and TRBJ2-7, with 10 bases lining up with TRBD2. Input material: PBMCs. The CDR3: CSSSLGGLATDSSYEQYF. Here the CDR3 DNA reads TGTTCCAGCAGCTTAGGGGGACTAGCGACAGATTCCTCCTACGAGCAGTACTTC.